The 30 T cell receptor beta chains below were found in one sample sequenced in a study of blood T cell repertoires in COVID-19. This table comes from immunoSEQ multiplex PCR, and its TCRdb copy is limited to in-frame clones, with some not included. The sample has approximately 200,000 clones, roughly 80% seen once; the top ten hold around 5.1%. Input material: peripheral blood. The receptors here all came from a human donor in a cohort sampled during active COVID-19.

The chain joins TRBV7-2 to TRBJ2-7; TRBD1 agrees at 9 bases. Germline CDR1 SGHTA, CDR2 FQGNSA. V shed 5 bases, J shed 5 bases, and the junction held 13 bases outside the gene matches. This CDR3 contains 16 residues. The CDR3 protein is CASSPRTGTGTHEQYF. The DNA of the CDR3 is TGTGCCAGCAGCCCAAGGACCGGGACAGGGACCCACGAGCAGTACTTC.

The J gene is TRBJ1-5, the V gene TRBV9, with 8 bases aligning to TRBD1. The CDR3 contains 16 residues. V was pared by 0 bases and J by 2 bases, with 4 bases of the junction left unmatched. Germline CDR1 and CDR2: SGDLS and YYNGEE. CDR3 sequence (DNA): TGTGCCAGCAGCGTAGACAGGGGGAGGGGCAATCAGCCCCAGCATTTT. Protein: CASSVDRGRGNQPQHF.

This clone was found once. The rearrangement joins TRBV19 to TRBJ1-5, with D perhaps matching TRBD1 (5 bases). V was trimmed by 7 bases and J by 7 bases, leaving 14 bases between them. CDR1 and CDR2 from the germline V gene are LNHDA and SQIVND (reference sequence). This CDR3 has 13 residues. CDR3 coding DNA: TGTGCCAGTATGGGCAGGGTCGGCCAGCCCCAGCATTTT. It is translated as CASMGRVGQPQHF. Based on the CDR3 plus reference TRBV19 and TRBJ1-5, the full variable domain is DGGITQSPKYLFRKEGQNVTLSCEQNLNHDAMYWYRQDPGQGLRLIYYSQIVNDFQKGDIAEGYSVSREKKESFPLTVTSAQKNPTAFYLCASMGRVGQPQHFGDGTRLSIL.

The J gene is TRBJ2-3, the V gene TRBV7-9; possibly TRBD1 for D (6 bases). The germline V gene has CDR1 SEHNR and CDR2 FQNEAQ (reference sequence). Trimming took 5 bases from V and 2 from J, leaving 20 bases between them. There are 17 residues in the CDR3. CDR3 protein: CASSPHRRQETTDTQYF. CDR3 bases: TGTGCCAGCAGCCCCCACAGAAGACAGGAGACCACAGATACGCAGTATTTT. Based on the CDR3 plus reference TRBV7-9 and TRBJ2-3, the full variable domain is DTGVSQNPRHKITKRGQNVTFRCDPISEHNRLYWYRQTLGQGPEFLTYFQNEAQLEKSRLLSDRFSAERPKGSFSTLEIQRTEQGDSAMYLCASSPHRRQETTDTQYFGPGTRLTVL.

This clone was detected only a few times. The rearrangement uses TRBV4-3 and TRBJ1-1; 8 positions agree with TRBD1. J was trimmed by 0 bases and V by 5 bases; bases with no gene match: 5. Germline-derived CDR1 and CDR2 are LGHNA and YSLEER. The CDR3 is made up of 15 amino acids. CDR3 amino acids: CASSSQTGVNTEAFF. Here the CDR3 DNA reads TGCGCCAGCAGCTCCCAGACAGGGGTGAACACTGAAGCTTTCTTT.

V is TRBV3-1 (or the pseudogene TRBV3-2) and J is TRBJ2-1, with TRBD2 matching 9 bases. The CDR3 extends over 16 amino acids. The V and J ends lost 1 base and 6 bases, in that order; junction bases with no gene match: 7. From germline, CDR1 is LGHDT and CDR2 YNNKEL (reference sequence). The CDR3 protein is CASSQGGREGLNEQFF. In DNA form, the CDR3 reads TGTGCCAGCAGCCAAGGCGGGCGGGAGGGCCTCAATGAGCAGTTCTTC.

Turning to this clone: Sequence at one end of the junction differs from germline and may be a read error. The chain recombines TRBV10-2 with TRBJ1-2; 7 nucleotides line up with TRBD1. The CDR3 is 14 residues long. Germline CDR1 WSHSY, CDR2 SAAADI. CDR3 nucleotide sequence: TGCGCCAGCAGGATGACAGGGCAGAACTATGGCTACATCTTC. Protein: CASRMTGQNYGYIF.

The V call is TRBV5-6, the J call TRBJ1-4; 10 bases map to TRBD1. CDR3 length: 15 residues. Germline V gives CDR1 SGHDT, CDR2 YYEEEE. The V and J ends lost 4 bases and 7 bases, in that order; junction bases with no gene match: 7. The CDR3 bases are TGTGCCAGCAGCCCGGAGACAGGGGGCACTGAAAAACTGTTTTTT. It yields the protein CASSPETGGTEKLFF.

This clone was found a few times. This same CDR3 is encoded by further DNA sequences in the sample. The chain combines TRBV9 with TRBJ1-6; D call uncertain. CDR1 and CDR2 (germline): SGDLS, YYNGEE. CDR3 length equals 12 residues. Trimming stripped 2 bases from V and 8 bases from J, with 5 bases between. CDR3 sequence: CASSVSDSPLHF. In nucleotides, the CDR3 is TGTGCCAGCAGCGTTTCAGATTCACCCCTCCACTTT.

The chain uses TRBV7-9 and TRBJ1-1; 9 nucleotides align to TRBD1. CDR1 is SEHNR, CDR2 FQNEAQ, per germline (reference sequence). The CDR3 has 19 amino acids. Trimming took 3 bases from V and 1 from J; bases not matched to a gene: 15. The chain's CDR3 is CASSLERQGGVLRNTEAFF. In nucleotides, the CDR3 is TGTGCCAGCAGCTTGGAACGACAGGGGGGCGTCCTCAGGAACACTGAAGCTTTCTTT.

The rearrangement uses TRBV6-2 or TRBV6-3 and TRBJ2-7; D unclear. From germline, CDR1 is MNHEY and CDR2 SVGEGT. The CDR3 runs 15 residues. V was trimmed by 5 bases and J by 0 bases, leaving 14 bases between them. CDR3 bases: TGTGCCAGCAGTAAAGTAGCCCAGAGCTCCTACGAGCAGTACTTC. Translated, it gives CASSKVAQSSYEQYF.

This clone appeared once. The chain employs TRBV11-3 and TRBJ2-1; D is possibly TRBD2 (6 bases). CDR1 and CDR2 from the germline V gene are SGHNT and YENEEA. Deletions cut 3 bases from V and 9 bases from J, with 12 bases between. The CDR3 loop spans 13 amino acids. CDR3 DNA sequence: TGTGCCAGCAGCTTCGGGGTCGGGGGTGAGCAGTTCTTC. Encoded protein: CASSFGVGGEQFF.

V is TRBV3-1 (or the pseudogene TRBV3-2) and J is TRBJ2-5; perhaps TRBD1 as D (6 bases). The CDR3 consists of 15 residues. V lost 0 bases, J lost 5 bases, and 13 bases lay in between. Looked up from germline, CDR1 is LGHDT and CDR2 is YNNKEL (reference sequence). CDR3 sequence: CASSQEWGLEETQYF. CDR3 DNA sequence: TGTGCCAGCAGCCAAGAATGGGGGCTGGAGGAGACCCAGTACTTC.

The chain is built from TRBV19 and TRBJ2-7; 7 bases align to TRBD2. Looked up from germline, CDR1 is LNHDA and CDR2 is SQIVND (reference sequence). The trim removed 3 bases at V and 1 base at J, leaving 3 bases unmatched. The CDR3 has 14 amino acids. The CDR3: CASSIAAGSYEQYF. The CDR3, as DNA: TGTGCCAGTAGTATCGCAGCGGGGTCCTACGAGCAGTACTTC.

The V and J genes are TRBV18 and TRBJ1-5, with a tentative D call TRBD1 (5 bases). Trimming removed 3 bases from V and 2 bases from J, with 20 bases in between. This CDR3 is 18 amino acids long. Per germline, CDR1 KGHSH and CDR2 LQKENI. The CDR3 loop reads CASSPNPPVLRGNQPQHF. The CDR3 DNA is TGTGCCAGCTCACCTAACCCTCCGGTCCTCAGGGGCAATCAGCCCCAGCATTTT.

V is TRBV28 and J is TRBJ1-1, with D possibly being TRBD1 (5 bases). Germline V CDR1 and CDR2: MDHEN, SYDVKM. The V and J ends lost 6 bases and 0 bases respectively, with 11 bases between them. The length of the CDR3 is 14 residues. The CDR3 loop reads CASSPRAVNTEAFF. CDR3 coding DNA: TGTGCCAGCAGCCCCAGGGCGGTGAACACTGAAGCTTTCTTT.

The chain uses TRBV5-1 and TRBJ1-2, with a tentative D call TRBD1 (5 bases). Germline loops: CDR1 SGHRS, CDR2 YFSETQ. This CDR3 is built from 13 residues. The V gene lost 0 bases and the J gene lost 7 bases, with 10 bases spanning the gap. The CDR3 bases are TGCGCCAGCAGCTTGGGAGGGGACTCTGGCTACACCTTC. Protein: CASSLGGDSGYTF.

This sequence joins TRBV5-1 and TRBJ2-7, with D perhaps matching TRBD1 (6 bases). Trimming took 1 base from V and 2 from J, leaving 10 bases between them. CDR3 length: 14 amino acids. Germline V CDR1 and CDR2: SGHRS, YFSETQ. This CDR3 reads CASSLTGSAYEQYF. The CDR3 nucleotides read TGCGCCAGCAGCTTGACAGGGTCAGCCTACGAGCAGTACTTC. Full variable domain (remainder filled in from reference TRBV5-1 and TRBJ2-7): KAGVTQTPRYLIKTRGQQVTLSCSPISGHRSVSWYQQTPGQGLQFLFEYFSETQRNKGNFPGRFSGRQFSNSRSEMNVSTLELGDSALYLCASSLTGSAYEQYFGPGTRLTVT.

CDR3 in amino acids: CASSAGQGYEQYF. CDR3 nucleotides: TGTGCCAGTAGTGCGGGACAGGGGTACGAGCAGTACTTC. The chain employs TRBV19 and TRBJ2-7, with 10 positions matching TRBD1. The germline CDR1 and CDR2 sequences are LNHDA and SQIVND (reference sequence). Losses at the gene ends were 5 bases for V and 4 bases for J; bases not matched to a gene: 2. This CDR3 contains 13 residues.

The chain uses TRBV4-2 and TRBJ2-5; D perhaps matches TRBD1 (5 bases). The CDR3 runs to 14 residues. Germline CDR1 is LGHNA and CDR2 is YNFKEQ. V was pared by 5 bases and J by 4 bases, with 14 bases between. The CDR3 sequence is CASSFGQRGETQYF. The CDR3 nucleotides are TGTGCCAGCAGCTTCGGACAACGAGGAGAGACCCAGTACTTC.

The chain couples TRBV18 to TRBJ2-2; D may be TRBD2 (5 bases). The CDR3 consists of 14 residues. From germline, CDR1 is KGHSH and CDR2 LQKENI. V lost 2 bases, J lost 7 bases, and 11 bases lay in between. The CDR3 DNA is TGTGCCAGCTCACCAAGGGAGAGGCTCGGGGAGCTGTTTTTT. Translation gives CASSPRERLGELFF.

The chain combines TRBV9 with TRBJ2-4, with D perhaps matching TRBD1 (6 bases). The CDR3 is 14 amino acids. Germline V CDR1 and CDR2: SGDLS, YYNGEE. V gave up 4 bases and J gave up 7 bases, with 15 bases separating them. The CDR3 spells CASSSHRERNIQYF. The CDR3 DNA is TGTGCCAGCAGCAGCCACAGGGAACGCAACATTCAGTACTTC.

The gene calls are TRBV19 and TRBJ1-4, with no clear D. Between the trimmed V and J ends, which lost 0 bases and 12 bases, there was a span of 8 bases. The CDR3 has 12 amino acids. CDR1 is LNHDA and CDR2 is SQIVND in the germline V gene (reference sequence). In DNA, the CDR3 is TGTGCCAGTAGTATAGACGGGTTAGAACTGTTTTTT. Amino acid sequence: CASSIDGLELFF.

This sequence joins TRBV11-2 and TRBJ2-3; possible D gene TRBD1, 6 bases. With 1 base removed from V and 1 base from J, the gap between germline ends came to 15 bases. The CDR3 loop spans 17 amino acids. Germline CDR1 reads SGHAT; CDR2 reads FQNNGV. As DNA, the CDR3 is TGTGCCAGCAGCTTAGTACCTGGGGGCCCTGGCACAGATACGCAGTATTTT. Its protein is CASSLVPGGPGTDTQYF.

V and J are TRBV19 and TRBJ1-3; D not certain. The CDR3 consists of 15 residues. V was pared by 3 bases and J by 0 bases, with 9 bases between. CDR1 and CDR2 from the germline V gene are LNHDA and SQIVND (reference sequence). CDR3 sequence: CASSITFSSGNTIYF. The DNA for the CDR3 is TGTGCCAGTAGTATCACCTTCAGCTCTGGAAACACCATATATTTT.

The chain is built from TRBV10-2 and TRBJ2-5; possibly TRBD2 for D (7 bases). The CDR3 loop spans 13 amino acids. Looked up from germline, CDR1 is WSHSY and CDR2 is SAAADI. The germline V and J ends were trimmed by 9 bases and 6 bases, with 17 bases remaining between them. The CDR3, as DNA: TGCGCCAGTTGGGAGGGGGGCGGGAAGACCCAGTACTTC. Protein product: CASWEGGGKTQYF.

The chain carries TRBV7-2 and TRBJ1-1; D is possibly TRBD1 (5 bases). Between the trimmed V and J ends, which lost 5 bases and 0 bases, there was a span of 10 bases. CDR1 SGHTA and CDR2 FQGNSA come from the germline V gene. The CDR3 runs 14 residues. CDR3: CASSPNRLNTEAFF. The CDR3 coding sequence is TGTGCCAGCAGCCCGAACAGGTTGAACACTGAAGCTTTCTTT.

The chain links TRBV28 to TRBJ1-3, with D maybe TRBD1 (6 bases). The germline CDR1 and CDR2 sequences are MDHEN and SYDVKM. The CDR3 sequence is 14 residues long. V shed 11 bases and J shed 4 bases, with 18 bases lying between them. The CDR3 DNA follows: TGTGCCTCCTTGGGGGGGCGAGTAGGAAACACCATATATTTT. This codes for CASLGGRVGNTIYF. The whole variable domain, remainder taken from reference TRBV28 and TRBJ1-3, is DVKVTQSSRYLVKRTGEKVFLECVQDMDHENMFWYRQDPGLGLRLIYFSYDVKMKEKGDIPEGYSVSREKKERFSLILESASTNQTSMYLCASLGGRVGNTIYFGEGSWLTVV.

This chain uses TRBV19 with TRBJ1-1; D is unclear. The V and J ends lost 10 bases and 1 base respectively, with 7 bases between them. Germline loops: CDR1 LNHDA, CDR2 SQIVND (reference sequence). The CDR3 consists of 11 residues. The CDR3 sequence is CATYRNTEAFF. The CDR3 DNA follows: TGTGCCACATACAGGAACACTGAAGCTTTCTTT.

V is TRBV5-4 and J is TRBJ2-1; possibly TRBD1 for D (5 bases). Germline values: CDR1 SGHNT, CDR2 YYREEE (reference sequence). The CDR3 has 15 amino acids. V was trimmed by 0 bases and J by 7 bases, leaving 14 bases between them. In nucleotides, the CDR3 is TGTGCCAGCAGCTTGGAACAGCAGGGATATAATGAGCAGTTCTTC. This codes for CASSLEQQGYNEQFF. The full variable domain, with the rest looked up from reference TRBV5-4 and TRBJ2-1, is ETGVTQSPTHLIKTRGQQVTLRCSSQSGHNTVSWYQQALGQGPQFIFQYYREEENGRGNFPPRFSGLQFPNYSSELNVNALELDDSALYLCASSLEQQGYNEQFFGPGTRLTVL.